The 27 T cell receptor beta chains presented below share a single source sample, sequenced in a study of OX40 agonist ivuxolimab in advanced cancers. Clones were sequenced by immunoSEQ multiplex PCR, and TCRdb holds only the in-frame ones, with some missing. The repertoire holds 70,000 to 80,000 clones, with 80% to 95% as singletons. The sample in question was CD4+ or CD8+ T cells sorted from blood, obtained in a trial of the OX40 agonist ivuxolimab. These receptors all come from an adult with an advanced solid tumor such as melanoma, head and neck, liver or kidney cancer.

In its sample, this clone was seen a few times. This chain links TRBV25-1 with TRBJ2-5, with D perhaps TRBD2 (5 bases). The CDR3 loop spans 13 amino acids. Trimming cost V 5 bases and J 2 bases, with 9 bases left between them. In germline, CDR1 is MGHDK, CDR2 SYGVNS. CDR3 residues: CASSIPGQETQYF. CDR3 sequence (DNA): TGTGCCAGCAGTATCCCGGGACAAGAGACCCAGTACTTC. The full variable domain, in which reference TRBV25-1 and TRBJ2-5 provide the parts outside the CDR3, is EADIYQTPRYLVIGTGKKITLECSQTMGHDKMYWYQQDPGMELHLIHYSYGVNSTEKGDLSSESTVSRIRTEHFPLTLESARPSHTSQYLCASSIPGQETQYFGPGTRLLVL.

The chain couples TRBV6-6 to TRBJ1-3; D is perhaps TRBD1 (5 bases). This CDR3 has 15 amino acids. The V end lost 5 bases, the J end lost 0 bases, and 11 bases lay between the germline ends. The germline CDR1 and CDR2 sequences are MNHNY and SVGAGI (reference sequence). The CDR3 bases are TGTGCCAGCAGTCTACAGACAGTCTCTGGAAACACCATATATTTT. Translated, it gives CASSLQTVSGNTIYF.

The chain couples TRBV9 to TRBJ2-3; 8 nucleotides agree with TRBD1. The V gene's germline CDR1 is SGDLS and CDR2 YYNGEE. After removal of 0 bases from V and 4 bases from J, the junction contained 4 bases not matched to a gene. This CDR3 has 15 amino acids. CDR3 protein: CASSVAQGAPDTQYF. The CDR3 DNA follows: TGTGCCAGCAGCGTAGCTCAGGGGGCCCCAGATACGCAGTATTTT. Complete variable domain (other parts from reference TRBV9 and TRBJ2-3): DSGVTQTPKHLITATGQRVTLRCSPRSGDLSVYWYQQSLDQGLQFLIQYYNGEERAKGNILERFSAQQFPDLHSELNLSSLELGDSALYFCASSVAQGAPDTQYFGPGTRLTVL.

This chain connects TRBV10-3 to TRBJ2-1, with a weak D call TRBD2 (5 bases). CDR3 length equals 14 residues. The V end was cut by 0 bases, the J end by 6 bases, with 9 bases between. Germline values: CDR1 ENHRY, CDR2 SYGVKD. The CDR3 bases are TGTGCCATCAGTGAGTCAGCTAGCTCCAATGAGCAGTTCTTC. Its translation is CAISESASSNEQFF.

This clone was seen once. This chain uses TRBV5-1 with TRBJ1-5, with unresolved D. Germline V gene sequence: CDR1 SGHRS, CDR2 YFSETQ. This CDR3 contains 14 residues. V gave up 1 base and J gave up 5 bases, with 10 bases separating them. CDR3 sequence (DNA): TGCGCCAGCAGCTTGACGGGAGAGGATCAGCCCCAGCATTTT. Translated: CASSLTGEDQPQHF.

V and J are TRBV6-6 and TRBJ1-2; the match to TRBD1 covers 10 bases. The CDR3 consists of 15 residues. The ends lost 5 bases at V and 4 bases at J; junction bases unmatched: 7. Germline V gives CDR1 MNHNY, CDR2 SVGAGI (reference sequence). CDR3 loop: CASSHGDRGSYGYTF. DNA for the CDR3: TGTGCCAGCAGTCACGGGGACAGGGGTTCCTATGGCTACACCTTC.

The chain carries TRBV4-1 and TRBJ1-2, with unresolved D. Trimming shortened V by 1 base and J by 2 bases, and 8 bases separated the two germline ends. CDR1 and CDR2 from the germline V gene are MGHRA and YSYEKL. This CDR3 is built from 14 residues. The CDR3 protein is CASSQAAANYGYTF. The CDR3 bases are TGCGCCAGCAGCCAAGCTGCCGCCAACTATGGCTACACCTTC.

The chain uses TRBV6-5 and TRBJ2-3; D is tentatively TRBD1 or TRBD2 (6 bases each). The germline V and J ends were trimmed by 8 bases and 5 bases, with 17 bases remaining between them. This CDR3 contains 14 residues. The germline CDR1 and CDR2 sequences are MNHEY and SVGAGI. CDR3 sequence reads: CASGSWGAGDTQYF. CDR3 DNA sequence: TGTGCCAGCGGCAGCTGGGGGGCCGGAGATACGCAGTATTTT.

Only one count was recorded for this clone. The J gene is TRBJ2-7, the V gene TRBV19; D unclear. Trimming took off 5 bases at V and 0 bases at J, with 8 bases between the two ends. Germline V lookup: CDR1 LNHDA, CDR2 SQIVND (reference sequence). The CDR3 runs to 13 residues. The CDR3 nucleotides are TGTGCCAGTAGTTTAGGGAACTCCTACGAGCAGTACTTC. Amino acid sequence: CASSLGNSYEQYF.

This rearrangement joins TRBV27 to TRBJ1-4; no clear D gene. V was trimmed by 0 bases and J by 2 bases, leaving 10 bases between them. Germline V gene data show CDR1 as MNHEY and CDR2 as SMNVEV (reference sequence). The CDR3 is 16 residues long. The CDR3 nucleotides are TGTGCCAGCAGTTTATCGCCAGACCCGACTAATGAAAAACTGTTTTTT. This translates into CASSLSPDPTNEKLFF. The full variable domain, in which reference TRBV27 and TRBJ1-4 provide the parts outside the CDR3, is EAQVTQNPRYLITVTGKKLTVTCSQNMNHEYMSWYRQDPGLGLRQIYYSMNVEVTDKGDVPEGYKVSRKEKRNFPLILESPSPNQTSLYFCASSLSPDPTNEKLFFGSGTQLSVL.

The chain links TRBV4-1 to TRBJ2-2; perhaps TRBD2 as D (5 bases). This CDR3 comprises 15 residues. V was pared by 1 base and J by 1 base, with 7 bases between. Looked up from germline, CDR1 is MGHRA and CDR2 is YSYEKL. The CDR3 sequence is CASSQVGGNTGELFF. In DNA, the CDR3 is TGCGCCAGCAGCCAAGTAGGAGGGAACACCGGGGAGCTGTTTTTT.

V is TRBV5-6 and J is TRBJ2-4; 12 bases line up with TRBD1. The germline V gene has CDR1 SGHDT and CDR2 YYEEEE. The CDR3 has 19 amino acids. The V gene end was trimmed by 0 bases and the J gene end by 3 bases; junction bases not matched to a gene: 10. CDR3 sequence: CASSLGLGQGAIVKNIQYF. CDR3 nucleotides: TGTGCCAGCAGCTTGGGCCTGGGACAGGGGGCGATAGTCAAAAACATTCAGTACTTC. Full variable domain (rest looked up from reference TRBV5-6 and TRBJ2-4): DAGVTQSPTHLIKTRGQQVTLRCSPKSGHDTVSWYQQALGQGPQFIFQYYEEEERQRGNFPDRFSGHQFPNYSSELNVNALLLGDSALYLCASSLGLGQGAIVKNIQYFGAGTRLSVL.

The rearrangement uses TRBV12-5 and TRBJ1-5; D unclear. Per the germline V gene, CDR1 is LGHNT and CDR2 is FRNRAP. The CDR3 extends over 13 amino acids. The germline V and J ends were trimmed by 1 base and 3 bases, with 4 bases remaining between them. This CDR3 reads CASGLEANQPQHF. CDR3 DNA sequence: TGTGCTAGTGGTTTGGAGGCCAATCAGCCCCAGCATTTT.

The V gene is TRBV5-1, the J gene TRBJ2-3; TRBD1 aligns across 9 bases. Trimming cost V 3 bases and J 4 bases; bases outside gene matches: 3. Per the germline V gene, CDR1 is SGHRS and CDR2 is YFSETQ. This CDR3 has 14 residues. Here the CDR3 reads CASSSGQGPDTQYF. The DNA of the CDR3 is TGCGCCAGCAGCTCGGGACAGGGCCCAGATACGCAGTATTTT.

The J gene is TRBJ1-1, the V gene TRBV7-6; 10 positions match TRBD1. V dropped 5 bases and J dropped 4; count of bases not matched to a gene: 4. Germline V gene lookup returns CDR1 SGHVS and CDR2 FNYEAQ. This CDR3 is built from 14 residues. CDR3 nucleotides: TGTGCCAGCAGCGACAGGGGGCGAGGCACTGAAGCTTTCTTT. It translates to CASSDRGRGTEAFF.

A single count supports this clone. The rearrangement links TRBV5-8 to TRBJ1-4; D is possibly TRBD1 (5 bases). The CDR3 has 16 amino acids. Germline lookup yields CDR1 SGHTS and CDR2 YDEGEE. Trimming removed 4 bases at V and 0 bases at J, with 13 bases between. CDR3 nucleotide sequence: TGTGCCAGCAGCCCCGGGACGGATGCAACTAATGAAAAACTGTTTTTT. Its protein product is CASSPGTDATNEKLFF.

The CDR3 DNA reads TGTGCCTGGCGTGGACAGGAGGGTCAGCCCCAGCATTTT. As protein: CAWRGQEGQPQHF. The chain joins TRBV30 to TRBJ1-5; 7 nucleotides align to TRBD1. The CDR3 totals 13 residues. Germline V gene data show CDR1 as GTSNPN and CDR2 as SVGIG (reference sequence). V lost 5 bases, J lost 6 bases, and 7 bases stayed unmatched. Full variable domain (outside the CDR3, taken from reference TRBV30 and TRBJ1-5): SQTIHQWPATLVQPVGSPLSLECTVEGTSNPNLYWYRQAAGRGLQLLFYSVGIGQISSEVPQNLSASRPQDRQFILSSKKLLLSDSGFYLCAWRGQEGQPQHFGDGTRLSIL.

The chain uses TRBV12-5 and TRBJ2-7; TRBD2 aligns across 10 bases. Trimming at V came to 2 bases and at J to 2 bases, leaving 3 bases not matched to a gene. Per the germline V gene, CDR1 is LGHNT and CDR2 is FRNRAP. The CDR3 runs 15 residues. This chain's CDR3 is CASGLTGLAAYEQYF. The CDR3 coding sequence is TGTGCTAGTGGTTTGACTGGACTAGCGGCCTACGAGCAGTACTTC.

The chain joins TRBV7-2 to TRBJ2-7, with 11 bases fitting TRBD2. In germline, CDR1 is SGHTA, CDR2 FQGNSA. The CDR3 spans 16 residues. V shed 1 base, J shed 6 bases, and the junction held 8 bases outside the gene matches. The CDR3 here is CASSLVGSGRVSEQYF. Written as DNA, the CDR3 is TGTGCCAGCAGCTTAGTTGGTAGCGGGAGGGTTTCCGAGCAGTACTTC. Based on the CDR3 plus reference TRBV7-2 and TRBJ2-7, the full variable domain is GAGVSQSPSNKVTEKGKDVELRCDPISGHTALYWYRQSLGQGLEFLIYFQGNSAPDKSGLPSDRFSAERTGGSVSTLTIQRTQQEDSAVYLCASSLVGSGRVSEQYFGPGTRLTVT.

This chain links TRBV25-1 with TRBJ2-1, with 13 bases aligning to TRBD2. The germline V gene encodes CDR1 MGHDK and CDR2 SYGVNS. Trimming removed 8 bases from V and 6 bases from J; junction bases left unmatched: 7. This CDR3 has 15 residues. CDR3 coding DNA: TGTGCCAGCGCGGGTGGACTAGCGGGAGCCAATGAGCAGTTCTTC. Translated, it gives CASAGGLAGANEQFF.

The genes are TRBV7-2 and TRBJ1-3; 7 positions match TRBD1. The CDR3 is 17 amino acids. V lost 1 base and J lost 1; bases outside the gene matches: 7. Germline CDR1 reads SGHTA; CDR2 reads FQGNSA. The CDR3, as DNA: TGTGCCAGCAGCTTAGTAGTGAACAGGGGATCTGGAAACACCATATATTTT. It is translated as CASSLVVNRGSGNTIYF.

CDR3 amino acids: CASSAQTGYEQYF. DNA of the CDR3: TGTGCCAGTAGTGCCCAGACAGGGTACGAGCAGTACTTC. This rearrangement joins TRBV19 to TRBJ2-7; 7 nucleotides match TRBD1. Unmatched junction bases numbered 5, after V lost 5 bases and J lost 4 bases. CDR3 length: 13 amino acids. Germline values: CDR1 LNHDA, CDR2 SQIVND (reference sequence).

J is TRBJ2-5 and V is TRBV28; 10 nucleotides agree with TRBD2. Judging by the DNA end, TRBJ2-7 fits better; the J call may be wrong. Germline lookup yields CDR1 MDHEN and CDR2 SYDVKM. The CDR3 consists of 13 residues. The CDR3 region is CATKAGGLPEQYF. DNA for the CDR3: TGTGCCACCAAAGCGGGAGGGCTACCCGAGCAGTACTTC.

The chain combines TRBV7-6 with TRBJ2-1; 8 nucleotides line up with TRBD2. The CDR3 is made up of 17 amino acids. The germline CDR1 and CDR2 sequences are SGHVS and FNYEAQ. V was clipped by 5 bases and J by 10 bases; unmatched bases: 19. The CDR3: CASSPEGSGLVTGEQFF. The CDR3 DNA reads as TGTGCCAGCAGCCCCGAAGGTTCGGGACTAGTTACAGGCGAGCAGTTCTTC. The full variable domain, in which reference TRBV7-6 and TRBJ2-1 provide the parts outside the CDR3, is GAGVSQSPRYKVTKRGQDVALRCDPISGHVSLYWYRQALGQGPEFLTYFNYEAQQDKSGLPNDRFSAERPEGSISTLTIQRTEQRDSAMYRCASSPEGSGLVTGEQFFGPGTRLTVL.

This clone has just a few counts. Written as DNA, the CDR3 is TGTGCCAGCAGGGCTGGGACAGATCCTGCCAATACGCAGTATTTT. Translation: CASRAGTDPANTQYF. The chain carries TRBV27 and TRBJ2-3; TRBD1 aligns across 7 bases. The V and J ends lost 6 bases and 7 bases, in that order; junction bases with no gene match: 13. Germline V gene data show CDR1 as MNHEY and CDR2 as SMNVEV (reference sequence). This CDR3 is built from 15 residues.

The chain joins TRBV7-2 to TRBJ1-2, with D tentatively TRBD1 (5 bases). The germline CDR1 and CDR2 sequences are SGHTA and FQGNSA. Trimming removed 5 bases at V and 7 bases at J, with 17 bases between. The CDR3 loop spans 14 amino acids. In DNA, the CDR3 is TGTGCCAGCAGCCCACAGACAGTCGGGATTGGCTACACCTTC. Its protein is CASSPQTVGIGYTF.

The V call is TRBV7-8, the J call TRBJ2-5; a possible D gene is TRBD1 (6 bases). Germline CDR1 SGHVS, CDR2 FQNEAQ. The CDR3 has 16 residues. V was shortened by 0 bases and J by 8 bases, with 19 bases between the two germline ends. The CDR3 nucleotides are TGTGCCAGCAGCTTAGCCCCGTTCGGCCCAGGGGTTACCCAGTACTTC. This codes for CASSLAPFGPGVTQYF.